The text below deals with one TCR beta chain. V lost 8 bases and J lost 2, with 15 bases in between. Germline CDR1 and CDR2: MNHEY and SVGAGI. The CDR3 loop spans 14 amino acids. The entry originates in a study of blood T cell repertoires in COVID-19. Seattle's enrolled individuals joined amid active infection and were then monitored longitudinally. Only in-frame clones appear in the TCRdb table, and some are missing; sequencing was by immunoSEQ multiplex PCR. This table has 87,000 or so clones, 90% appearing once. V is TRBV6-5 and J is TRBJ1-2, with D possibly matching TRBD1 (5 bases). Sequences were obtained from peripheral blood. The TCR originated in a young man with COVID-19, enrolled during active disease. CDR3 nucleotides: TGTGCCAGCCAGTTACGGGCAGGGAACTATGGCTACACCTTC. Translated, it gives CASQLRAGNYGYTF.